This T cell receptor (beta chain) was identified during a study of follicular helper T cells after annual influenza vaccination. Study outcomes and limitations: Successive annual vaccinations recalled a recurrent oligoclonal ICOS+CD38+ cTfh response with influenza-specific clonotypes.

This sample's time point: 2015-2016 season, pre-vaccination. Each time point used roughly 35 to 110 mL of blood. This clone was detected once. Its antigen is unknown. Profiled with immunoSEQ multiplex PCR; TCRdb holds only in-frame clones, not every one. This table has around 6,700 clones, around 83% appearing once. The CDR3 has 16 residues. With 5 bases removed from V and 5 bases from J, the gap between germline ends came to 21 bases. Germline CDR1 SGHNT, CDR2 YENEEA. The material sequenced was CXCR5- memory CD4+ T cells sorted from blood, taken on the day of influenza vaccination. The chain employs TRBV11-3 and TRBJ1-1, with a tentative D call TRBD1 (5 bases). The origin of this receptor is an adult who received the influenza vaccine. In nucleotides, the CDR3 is TGTGCCAGCAGCACCCCAGGGATGGGGAGCGGGACTGAAGCTTTCTTT. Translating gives CASSTPGMGSGTEAFF.